These 14 T cell receptor beta chains were all obtained from the same sample, sequenced in a study of blood T cell repertoires in COVID-19 (dated by TCRdb to 2018 to 2021). Receptors were amplified or captured by the immunoSEQ multiplex PCR assay. In TCRdb, the immuneACCESS table is reduced to in-frame sequences with V and J assigned. These tables do not hold every clone; where another copy was compared, an unresolved V gene accounts for under half, and the others remain unexplained. In all, the sample holds 60,000 or so clones, and around 84% of those were seen once. 13% of the sample is taken by the ten largest. Material: peripheral blood. The receptors shown here come from a woman older than 75 with acute or convalescent COVID-19.

The chain is built from TRBV29-1 and TRBJ1-2; 8 positions agree with TRBD1. The germline CDR1 and CDR2 sequences are SQVTM and ANQGSEA. The CDR3 totals 12 residues. With V trimmed by 7 bases and J by 4 bases, 5 bases remained unmatched. In DNA form, the CDR3 reads TGCAGCGGCGCACAGGGGGGCTATGGCTACACCTTC. Translated: CSGAQGGYGYTF.

The chain carries TRBV3-1 (or the pseudogene TRBV3-2) and TRBJ1-2; a weak D match, TRBD1 (6 bases). Trimming shortened V by 3 bases and J by 0 bases, and 8 bases separated the two germline ends. The CDR3 is 14 amino acids. CDR1 is LGHDT, CDR2 YNNKEL, per germline (reference sequence). For the CDR3, the DNA is TGTGCCAGCAGCCAGAGGACAGCTAACTATGGCTACACCTTC. Translated, it gives CASSQRTANYGYTF.

This clone was seen just once. The rearrangement links TRBV11-3 to TRBJ2-5, with D possibly being TRBD2 (5 bases). The CDR3 has 15 amino acids. Germline values: CDR1 SGHNT, CDR2 YENEEA. Trimming took 6 bases from V and 0 from J, leaving 14 bases between them. CDR3 DNA sequence: TGTGCCAGCAGTTCTGGTTCGAGGGACCAAGAGACCCAGTACTTC. It encodes CASSSGSRDQETQYF.

The chain carries TRBV14 and TRBJ2-7; 14 bases align to TRBD2. The CDR3 is made up of 17 amino acids. Trimming took 0 bases from V and 5 from J; bases not matched to a gene: 6. Germline V gene sequence: CDR1 SGHDN, CDR2 FVKESK. CDR3 bases: TGTGCCAGCAGCCAAGATCGGGGACTAGCGGGGGTGGACGAGCAGTACTTC. It encodes CASSQDRGLAGVDEQYF. Together with reference TRBV14 and TRBJ2-7, the CDR3 gives the full variable domain: EAGVTQFPSHSVIEKGQTVTLRCDPISGHDNLYWYRRVMGKEIKFLLHFVKESKQDESGMPNNRFLAERTGGTYSTLKVQPAELEDSGVYFCASSQDRGLAGVDEQYFGPGTRLTVT.

The chain is built from TRBV19 and TRBJ1-5; 10 nucleotides align to TRBD1. Germline values: CDR1 LNHDA, CDR2 SQIVND (reference sequence). The trim removed 8 bases at V and 4 bases at J, leaving 2 bases unmatched. The CDR3 covers 13 residues. Written as DNA, the CDR3 is TGTGCCAGTGGGACAGGGGTTAATCAGCCCCAGCATTTT. It codes for CASGTGVNQPQHF.

This chain connects TRBV3-1 (or the pseudogene TRBV3-2) to TRBJ1-2; D not resolved. Trimming shortened V by 0 bases and J by 6 bases, and 17 bases separated the two germline ends. This CDR3 is 16 amino acids long. Looked up from germline, CDR1 is LGHDT and CDR2 is YNNKEL (reference sequence). CDR3 sequence: CASSQDLAGRKDGYTF. In DNA, the CDR3 is TGTGCCAGCAGCCAAGATCTGGCGGGCCGCAAGGATGGCTACACCTTC.

This clone was seen only a few times. The chain joins TRBV19 to TRBJ1-5, with D possibly being TRBD1 (6 bases). The CDR3 loop spans 14 amino acids. The germline gives CDR1 LNHDA, CDR2 SQIVND (reference sequence). V was shortened by 4 bases and J by 5 bases, with 12 bases between the two germline ends. CDR3 coding DNA: TGTGCCAGTAGTAATCAGGGGCCGCATCAGCCCCAGCATTTT. Amino acids: CASSNQGPHQPQHF.

This chain joins TRBV2 and TRBJ2-2; D is perhaps TRBD2 (5 bases). With 6 bases removed from V and 6 bases from J, the gap between germline ends came to 14 bases. The CDR3 is 14 residues long. Looked up from germline, CDR1 is SNHLY and CDR2 is FYNNEI. This chain's CDR3 is CASRGATRSGELFF. The CDR3 DNA reads as TGTGCCAGCAGAGGTGCCACTAGATCCGGGGAGCTGTTTTTT.

In its sample, this clone was seen once. The chain is built from TRBV25-1 and TRBJ1-6; maybe TRBD1 (5 bases). The V gene lost 3 bases and the J gene lost 10 bases, with 16 bases spanning the gap. The CDR3 is 15 amino acids. CDR1 and CDR2 from the germline V gene are MGHDK and SYGVNS. In nucleotides, the CDR3 is TGTGCCAGCAGTGAGAGACACGGGGGACGGTCACCCCTCCACTTT. Translation gives CASSERHGGRSPLHF.

This chain connects TRBV10-1 to TRBJ2-3, with 7 bases that match TRBD2. Germline V gene lookup returns CDR1 WNHNN and CDR2 SYGVQD (reference sequence). CDR3 length: 15 amino acids. The V and J ends lost 2 bases and 3 bases, in that order; junction bases with no gene match: 5. The CDR3 DNA reads TGCGCCAGCAGTGAGGGGCTAGCGGAAACAGATACGCAGTATTTT. Translation gives CASSEGLAETDTQYF.

The chain links TRBV12-3 or TRBV12-4 to TRBJ2-3; D ambiguous. The CDR3 contains 10 residues. The ends were cut back, 11 bases at V and 5 bases at J, with 8 bases in the middle. CDR3 protein: CAGEGDTQYF. The CDR3 DNA sequence: TGTGCCGGAGAAGGAGATACGCAGTATTTT.

This chain joins TRBV19 and TRBJ2-2, with a possible D match to TRBD1 (6 bases). The germline V gene encodes CDR1 LNHDA and CDR2 SQIVND (reference sequence). This CDR3 has 15 amino acids. The V gene lost 5 bases and the J gene lost 8 bases, with 18 bases spanning the gap. CDR3: CASSVQTGSQGELFF. In DNA form, the CDR3 reads TGTGCCAGTAGTGTACAAACAGGGTCCCAGGGGGAGCTGTTTTTT.

The chain links TRBV9 to TRBJ2-1, with 7 bases identical to TRBD2. The junction had 6 bases not matched to a gene; V was cut back by 3 bases and J by 3 bases. This CDR3 is built from 15 residues. Germline values: CDR1 SGDLS, CDR2 YYNGEE. CDR3 sequence reads: CASSGGGGGYNEQFF. DNA of the CDR3: TGTGCCAGCAGCGGAGGCGGCGGGGGCTACAATGAGCAGTTCTTC.

J is TRBJ1-1 and V is TRBV23-1; D may be TRBD1 (6 bases). TRBV23-1 counts as an open reading frame of uncertain function. CDR3 size: 11 residues. Trimming took 4 bases from V and 8 from J, leaving 8 bases between them. The CDR3 DNA reads TGCGCCAGCAGTCCCGGGACAGAAGCTTTCTTT. It encodes CASSPGTEAFF.